This T cell receptor beta chain was identified during a study of T-cell memory formation after mild COVID-19. On the study more broadly: For the most part, TCR clusters were specific to one donor.

This clonotype has just a few counts. The antigen is not known. Findings and limits, study-wide: Certain responding clones were present in pre-infection memory, suggesting participation of cross-reactive memory.

TCRdb re-analysed the 5' RACE reads in MiXCR, keeping a single row per CDR3 protein. The data hold about 400,000 distinct CDR3 sequences, with 20% to 30% observed a single time. Trimming took 5 bases from V and 10 from J, leaving 12 bases between them. The CDR3 extends over 13 amino acids. The specimen was PBMCs or a T cell subset sorted from them (not recorded which). The chain combines TRBV12-3 or TRBV12-4 with TRBJ1-6; maybe TRBD1 (6 bases). The source is an adult woman who had mild COVID-19 (a few samples of this study predate the infection). Cell type and time point are not known. The CDR3 loop reads CASSTHRDSPLHF. The DNA of the CDR3 is TGTGCCAGCAGTACCCACAGGGACTCACCCCTCCACTTT.